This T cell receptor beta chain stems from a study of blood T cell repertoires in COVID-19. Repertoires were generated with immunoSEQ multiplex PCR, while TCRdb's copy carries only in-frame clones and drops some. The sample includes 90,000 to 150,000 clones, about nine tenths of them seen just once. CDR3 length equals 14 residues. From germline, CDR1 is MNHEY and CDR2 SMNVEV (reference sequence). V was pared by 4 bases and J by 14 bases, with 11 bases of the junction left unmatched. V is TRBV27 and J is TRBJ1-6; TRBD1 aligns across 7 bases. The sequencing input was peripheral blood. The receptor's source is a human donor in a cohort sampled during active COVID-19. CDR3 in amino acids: CASSWDSPAVALHF. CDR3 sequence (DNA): TGTGCCAGCAGTTGGGACAGTCCTGCTGTGGCCCTCCACTTT.